The 11 T cell receptor beta chains below come from one sample, sequenced in a study of blood T cell repertoires in COVID-19. Sequencing was performed with immunoSEQ multiplex PCR; in TCRdb, only in-frame clones are kept and a portion is missing. The sample holds under 300,000 clones, 86% seen once. Sequenced material: peripheral blood. The receptors originated from a woman aged 25 to 39 with active or convalescent COVID-19.

V usage is TRBV6-5 and J usage is TRBJ2-3; maybe TRBD2 (5 bases). The V gene's germline CDR1 is MNHEY and CDR2 SVGAGI. There are 13 residues in the CDR3. Trimming stripped 6 bases from V and 0 bases from J, with 7 bases between. The CDR3 DNA reads TGTGCCAGCAGGACTACGAGCACAGATACGCAGTATTTT. Translated: CASRTTSTDTQYF.

The rearrangement uses TRBV11-2 and TRBJ2-5, with a possible D match to TRBD2 (6 bases). Germline assignment: CDR1 SGHAT and CDR2 FQNNGV. Between the trimmed V and J ends, which lost 2 bases and 2 bases, there was a span of 12 bases. This CDR3 comprises 15 residues. The CDR3 sequence is CASSLSGERQETQYF. Written as DNA, the CDR3 is TGTGCCAGCAGCTTATCGGGGGAACGACAAGAGACCCAGTACTTC.

The chain couples TRBV28 to TRBJ1-2, with D possibly TRBD1 on 6 matching bases. Germline-derived CDR1 and CDR2 are MDHEN and SYDVKM. This CDR3 comprises 13 residues. Deletions cut 5 bases from V and 5 bases from J, with 12 bases between. This CDR3 is CASSQGGGYGYTF. CDR3 in DNA: TGTGCCAGCAGTCAGGGAGGGGGATATGGCTACACCTTC.

The chain combines TRBV7-2 with TRBJ2-1; no firm D call. This CDR3 has 13 amino acids. V was trimmed by 4 bases and J by 7 bases, leaving 11 bases between them. CDR1 SGHTA and CDR2 FQGNSA come from the germline V gene. As DNA, the CDR3 is TGTGCCAGCAGCTCCGCGTGGGCAAATGAGCAGTTCTTC. This translates into CASSSAWANEQFF.

This chain connects TRBV3-1 (or the pseudogene TRBV3-2) to TRBJ1-5; D not resolved. Germline V lookup: CDR1 LGHDT, CDR2 YNNKEL (reference sequence). CDR3 length: 14 residues. Trimming left V 1 base short and J 4 bases short, with 8 bases between. The CDR3 bases are TGTGCCAGCAGCCAAGGGCTGTGGAATCAGCCCCAGCATTTT. It encodes CASSQGLWNQPQHF.

The rearrangement uses TRBV28 and TRBJ2-7; TRBD2 is a possible D gene (7 bases). This CDR3 has 15 residues. Trimming removed 3 bases at V and 2 bases at J, with 14 bases between. The germline V gene encodes CDR1 MDHEN and CDR2 SYDVKM. CDR3 nucleotides: TGTGCCAGCAGTTTCGCGGGGGCAGGGGCCTACGAGCAGTACTTC. It is translated as CASSFAGAGAYEQYF.

Concerning this clone: Different DNA sequences within this sample yield the same CDR3. The chain combines TRBV18 with TRBJ1-2, with a possible D match to TRBD1 (6 bases). The CDR3 runs to 13 residues. Per germline, CDR1 KGHSH and CDR2 LQKENI. The V end was cut by 3 bases, the J end by 3 bases, with 8 bases between. The CDR3 DNA reads as TGTGCCAGCTCACCGCGGACAGACTATGGCTACACCTTC. Translation gives CASSPRTDYGYTF. Drawing the rest from reference TRBV18 and TRBJ1-2, the complete variable domain is NAGVMQNPRHLVRRRGQEARLRCSPMKGHSHVYWYRQLPEEGLKFMVYLQKENIIDESGMPKERFSAEFPKEGPSILRIQQVVRGDSAAYFCASSPRTDYGYTFGSGTRLTVV.

The chain's CDR3 is CASSYRAGGYEQYF. CDR3 DNA: TGTGCCAGCAGTTACAGGGCAGGGGGCTACGAGCAGTACTTC. V usage is TRBV6-5 and J usage is TRBJ2-7; 7 nucleotides match TRBD1. Germline CDR1 reads MNHEY; CDR2 reads SVGAGI. CDR3 size: 14 residues. The V and J ends lost 2 bases and 3 bases, in that order; junction bases with no gene match: 4.

This rearrangement joins TRBV19 to TRBJ1-1, with D possibly TRBD1 on 6 matching bases. Trimming took 4 bases from V and 4 from J, leaving 16 bases between them. The CDR3 is 15 residues long. Per germline, CDR1 LNHDA and CDR2 SQIVND (reference sequence). CDR3 bases: TGTGCCAGTAGTACGGCTTCTTACAGGGTCACTGAAGCTTTCTTT. Translated: CASSTASYRVTEAFF.

This chain joins TRBV7-9 and TRBJ2-1; D is perhaps TRBD2 (6 bases). V lost 0 bases and J 2 bases, leaving 11 bases between the germline ends. The CDR3 sequence is 16 residues long. The germline V gene encodes CDR1 SEHNR and CDR2 FQNEAQ (reference sequence). The DNA of the CDR3 is TGTGCCAGCAGCTTAGCGTTAGCGGTCACCTACAATGAGCAGTTCTTC. It codes for CASSLALAVTYNEQFF.

The chain joins TRBV5-4 to TRBJ2-3; 8 bases map to TRBD2. Germline trimming cut 3 bases from V and 6 bases from J; bases unmatched to any gene: 6. Per germline, CDR1 SGHNT and CDR2 YYREEE (reference sequence). The CDR3 is 14 residues long. As DNA, the CDR3 is TGTGCCAGCAGCTCCGGGACTAGAGGCGATACGCAGTATTTT. Translating gives CASSSGTRGDTQYF.